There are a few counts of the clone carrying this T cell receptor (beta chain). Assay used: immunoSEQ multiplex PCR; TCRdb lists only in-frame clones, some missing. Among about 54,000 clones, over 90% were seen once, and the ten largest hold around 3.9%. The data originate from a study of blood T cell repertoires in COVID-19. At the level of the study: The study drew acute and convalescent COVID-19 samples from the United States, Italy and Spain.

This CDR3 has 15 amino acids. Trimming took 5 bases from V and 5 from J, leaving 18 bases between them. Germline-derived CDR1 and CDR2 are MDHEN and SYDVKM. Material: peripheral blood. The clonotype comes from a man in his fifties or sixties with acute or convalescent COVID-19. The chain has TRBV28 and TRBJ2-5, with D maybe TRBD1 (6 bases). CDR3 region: CASSRDTIMGETQYF. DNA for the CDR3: TGTGCCAGCAGTCGGGACACCATAATGGGGGAGACCCAGTACTTC.